Listed below are T cell receptor beta chains from one sample, sequenced in a study of a mutant IDH1 vaccine in newly diagnosed glioma. Antigen specificity for these receptors is unknown. TCRdb's table, derived via immunoSEQ multiplex PCR, lists solely in-frame clones and lacks some. The sample carries 23,000 or so clones, about 76% recorded once. The input for sequencing was PBMCs, taken from a glioma patient whose treatment included an IDH1 peptide vaccine. The receptors were sampled from a man between 35 and 55 years old with glioma. Both conserved end residues are part of each CDR3. A D gene is named only where the DNA matches it firmly. Clone size is shown for a subset of rows, as once, few, many or a class of expanded clone.

j_call d_call clone_size v_call cdr3_aa cdr3_nt
TRBJ2-2 - - TRBV2 CASNPRAANTGELFF TGTGCCAGCAACCCCCGGGCCGCGAACACCGGGGAGCTGTTTTTT
TRBJ2-1 - - TRBV9 CASSHPQGKSAYNEQFF TGTGCCAGCAGCCACCCCCAAGGGAAGAGTGCCTACAATGAGCAGTTCTTC
TRBJ2-1 - - TRBV7-2 CASSLTGDSYNEQFF TGTGCCAGCAGCTTAACGGGGGACTCCTACAATGAGCAGTTCTTC
TRBJ2-5 - few TRBV7-9 CAFEGGEETQYF TGTGCCTTTGAGGGGGGCGAAGAGACCCAGTACTTC
TRBJ1-3 - - TRBV5-5 CASSLGGFGNTIYF TGTGCCAGCAGCTTAGGGGGTTTTGGAAACACCATATATTTT
TRBJ2-1 TRBD2 - TRBV19 CASSIPGLHNEQFF TGTGCCAGTAGTATTCCGGGACTACACAATGAGCAGTTCTTC
TRBJ1-1 - - TRBV4-2 CASTRDPSAYTEAFF TGTGCCAGCACCCGAGACCCGAGCGCCTACACTGAAGCTTTCTTT
TRBJ2-5 TRBD1 - TRBV13 CASSPGGTQYF TGTGCCAGCAGCCCAGGGGGGACCCAGTACTTC
TRBJ2-1 - - TRBV7-7 CASSLGRDSEQFF TGTGCCAGCAGCTTAGGAAGGGATAGTGAGCAGTTCTTC
TRBJ2-7 - - TRBV6-5 CASSYRGVGYEQCF TGTGCCAGCAGTTACCGTGGGGTAGGCTACGAGCAGTGCTTC
TRBJ2-3 - - TRBV7-9 CASSLVTVTDTQYF TGTGCCAGCAGCTTAGTAACGGTCACAGATACGCAGTATTTT
TRBJ1-5 TRBD1 - TRBV19 CASSVQGARKGNQPQHF TGTGCCAGTAGTGTGCAGGGGGCGCGAAAGGGCAATCAGCCCCAGCATTTT
TRBJ2-5 - - TRBV25-1 CASSRVAARQETQYF TGTGCCAGCAGTCGGGTAGCGGCCCGCCAAGAGACCCAGTACTTC
TRBJ2-3 TRBD2 - TRBV5-1 CASSPEREFEDTQYF TGCGCCAGCAGCCCCGAGCGGGAGTTCGAAGATACGCAGTATTTT
TRBJ1-1 TRBD1 - TRBV25-1 CAITGEGQGVPEAFF TGTGCCATCACTGGGGAAGGACAGGGGGTTCCTGAAGCTTTCTTT
TRBJ2-5 TRBD1 - TRBV19 CASSLGTGGRETQYF TGTGCCAGTAGTCTGGGGACAGGGGGCCGAGAGACCCAGTACTTC
TRBJ2-7 - - TRBV5-6 CASSLLGLAYEQYF TGTGCCAGCAGCTTGTTGGGCTTGGCCTACGAGCAGTACTTC
TRBJ2-2 TRBD1 once TRBV5-1 CASSSRTGNTGELFF TGCGCCAGCAGCTCACGGACAGGGAACACCGGGGAGCTGTTTTTT
TRBJ2-1 - few TRBV6-4 CASWTASDNEQFF TGTGCCAGCTGGACTGCATCTGACAATGAGCAGTTCTTC
TRBJ1-2 - - TRBV19 CASAMGGYLYGYTF TGTGCCAGTGCCATGGGTGGCTACCTCTATGGCTACACCTTC
TRBJ1-1 TRBD1 - TRBV2 CASRISGGTEAFF TGTGCCAGCAGGATTTCAGGGGGCACTGAAGCTTTCTTT
TRBJ2-3 - - TRBV29-1 CSVGRVTDTQYF TGCAGCGTTGGCAGGGTCACAGATACGCAGTATTTT
TRBJ2-5 - - TRBV18 CASSPEVAQYF TGTGCCAGCTCACCGGAGGTGGCCCAGTACTTC
TRBJ2-7 TRBD2 - TRBV5-1 CASSLGGGSRYEQYF TGCGCCAGCAGCTTGGGTGGCGGGAGTAGATACGAGCAGTACTTC
TRBJ1-5 - - TRBV6-5 CASSPRRGSNQPQHF TGTGCCAGCAGCCCCAGGCGAGGGAGCAATCAGCCCCAGCATTTT
TRBJ2-7 TRBD1 - TRBV29-1 CSVVGLGQYEQYF TGCAGCGTTGTCGGGTTGGGACAGTACGAGCAGTACTTC
TRBJ2-5 - - TRBV30 CAWRKTRVETQYF TGTGCCTGGAGGAAAACTAGAGTTGAGACCCAGTACTTC